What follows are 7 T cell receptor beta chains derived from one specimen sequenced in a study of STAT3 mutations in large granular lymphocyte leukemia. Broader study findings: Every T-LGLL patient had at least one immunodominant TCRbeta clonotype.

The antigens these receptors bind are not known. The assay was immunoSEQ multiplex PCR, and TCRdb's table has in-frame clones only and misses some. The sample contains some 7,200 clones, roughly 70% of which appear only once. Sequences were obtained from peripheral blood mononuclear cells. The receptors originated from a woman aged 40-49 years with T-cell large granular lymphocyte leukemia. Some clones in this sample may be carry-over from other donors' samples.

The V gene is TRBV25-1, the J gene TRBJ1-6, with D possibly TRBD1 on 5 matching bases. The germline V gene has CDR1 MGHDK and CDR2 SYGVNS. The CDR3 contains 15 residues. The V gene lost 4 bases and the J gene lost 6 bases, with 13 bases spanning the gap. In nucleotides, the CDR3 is TGTGCCAGCAGTGGGTCTGACAGAGGTAATTCACCCCTCCACTTT. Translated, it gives CASSGSDRGNSPLHF.

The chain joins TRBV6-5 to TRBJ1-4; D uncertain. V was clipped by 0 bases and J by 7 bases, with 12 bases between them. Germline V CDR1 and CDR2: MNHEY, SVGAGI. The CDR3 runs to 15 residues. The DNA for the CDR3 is TGTGCCAGCAGTTACTCGCGCCTAGGGAGTGAAAAACTGTTTTTT. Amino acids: CASSYSRLGSEKLFF.

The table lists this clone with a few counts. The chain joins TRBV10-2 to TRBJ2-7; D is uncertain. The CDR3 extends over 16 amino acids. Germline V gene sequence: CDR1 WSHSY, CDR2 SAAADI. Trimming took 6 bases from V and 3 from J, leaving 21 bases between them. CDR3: CASRPVSYREGYEQYF. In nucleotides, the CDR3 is TGCGCCAGCAGGCCAGTATCTTACAGAGAAGGCTACGAGCAGTACTTC.

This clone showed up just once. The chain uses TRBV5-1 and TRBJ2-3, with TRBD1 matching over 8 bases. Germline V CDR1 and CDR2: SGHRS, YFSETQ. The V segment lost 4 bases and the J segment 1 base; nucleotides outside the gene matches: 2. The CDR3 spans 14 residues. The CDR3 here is CASSPGQGTDTQYF. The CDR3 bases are TGCGCCAGCAGCCCGGGACAGGGCACAGATACGCAGTATTTT.

The CDR3 nucleotides read TGTGCCTGGAGGGCTCACGCTGGGGCTAACGAGCAGTACTTC. As protein: CAWRAHAGANEQYF. The chain combines TRBV30 with TRBJ2-7, with a weak D call TRBD1 (5 bases). V lost 3 bases and J lost 5, with 17 bases in between. The CDR3 covers 14 residues. CDR1 and CDR2 (germline): GTSNPN, SVGIG (reference sequence).

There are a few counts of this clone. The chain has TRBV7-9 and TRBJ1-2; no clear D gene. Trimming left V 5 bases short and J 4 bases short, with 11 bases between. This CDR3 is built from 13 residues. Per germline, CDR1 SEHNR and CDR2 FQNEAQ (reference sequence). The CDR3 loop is CASSLGLGYGYTF. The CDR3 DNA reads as TGTGCCAGCAGCCTCGGACTAGGCTATGGCTACACCTTC.

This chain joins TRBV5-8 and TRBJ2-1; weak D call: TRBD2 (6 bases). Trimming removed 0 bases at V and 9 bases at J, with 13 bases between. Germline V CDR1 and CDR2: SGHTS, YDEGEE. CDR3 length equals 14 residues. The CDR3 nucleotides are TGTGCCAGCAGCTTGGGTTATAGGGACTTTGAGCAGTTCTTC. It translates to CASSLGYRDFEQFF.